This T cell receptor beta chain appears in the sequencing data of a study of blood T cell repertoires in COVID-19. Study context: Acute and convalescent COVID-19 specimens originated in the United States, Italy and Spain. The cDNA or gDNA used as material had been derived from T cells, B-cell-depleted T cells, or PBMCs.

Per the original methods: By means of reference gene primer amplification, nucleated cell counts were estimated. This table comes from immunoSEQ multiplex PCR, and its TCRdb copy is limited to in-frame clones, with some not included. V, J and clone size derive from that table, while D and trimming were established from the DNA sequence. The sample records around 31,000 clones, approximately 93% being singletons. CDR1 SGHNT and CDR2 YYREEE come from the germline V gene (reference sequence). The CDR3 extends over 15 amino acids. Deletions cut 0 bases from V and 3 bases from J, with 11 bases between. The source material was peripheral blood. The TCR sequence derives from a man between 60 and 70 years old with acute or convalescent COVID-19. This chain uses TRBV5-4 with TRBJ2-3; tentatively, D is TRBD2 (5 bases). CDR3: CASSLGSARTDTQYF. The CDR3 coding sequence is TGTGCCAGCAGCTTGGGTAGCGCTCGAACAGATACGCAGTATTTT.